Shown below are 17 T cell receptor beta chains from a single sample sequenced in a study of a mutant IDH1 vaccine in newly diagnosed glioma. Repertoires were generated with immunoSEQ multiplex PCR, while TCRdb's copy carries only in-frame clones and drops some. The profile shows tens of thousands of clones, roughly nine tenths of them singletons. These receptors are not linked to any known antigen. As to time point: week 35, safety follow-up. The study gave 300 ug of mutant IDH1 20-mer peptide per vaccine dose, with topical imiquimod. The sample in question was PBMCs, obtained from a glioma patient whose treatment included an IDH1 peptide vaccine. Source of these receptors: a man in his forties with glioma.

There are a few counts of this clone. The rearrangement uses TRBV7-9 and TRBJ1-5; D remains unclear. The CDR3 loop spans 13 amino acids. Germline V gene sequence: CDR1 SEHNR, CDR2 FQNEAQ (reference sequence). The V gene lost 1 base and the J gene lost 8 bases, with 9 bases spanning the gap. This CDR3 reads CASSLGLKEPQHF. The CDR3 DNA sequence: TGTGCCAGCAGCTTAGGGCTTAAGGAGCCCCAGCATTTT. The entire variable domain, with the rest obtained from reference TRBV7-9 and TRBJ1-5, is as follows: DTGVSQNPRHKITKRGQNVTFRCDPISEHNRLYWYRQTLGQGPEFLTYFQNEAQLEKSRLLSDRFSAERPKGSFSTLEIQRTEQGDSAMYLCASSLGLKEPQHFGDGTRLSIL.

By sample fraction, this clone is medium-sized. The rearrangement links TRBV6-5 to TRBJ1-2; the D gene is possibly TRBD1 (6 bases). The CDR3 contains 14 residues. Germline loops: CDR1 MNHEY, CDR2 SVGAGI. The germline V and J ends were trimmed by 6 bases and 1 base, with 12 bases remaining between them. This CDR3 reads CASRSGQFNYGYTF. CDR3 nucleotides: TGTGCCAGCAGATCCGGACAGTTTAACTATGGCTACACCTTC.

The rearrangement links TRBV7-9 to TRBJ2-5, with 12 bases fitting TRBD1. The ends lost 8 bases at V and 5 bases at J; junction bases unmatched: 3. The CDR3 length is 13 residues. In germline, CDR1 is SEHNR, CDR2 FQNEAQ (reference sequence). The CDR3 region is CASRDRGPETQYF. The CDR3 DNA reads TGTGCCAGCCGGGACAGGGGGCCGGAGACCCAGTACTTC.

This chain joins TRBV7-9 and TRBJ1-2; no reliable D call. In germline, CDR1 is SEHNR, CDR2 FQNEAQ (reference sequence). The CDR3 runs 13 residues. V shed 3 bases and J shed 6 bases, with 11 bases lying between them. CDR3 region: CASSFQTYHGYTF. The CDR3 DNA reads TGTGCCAGCAGCTTCCAAACATACCATGGCTACACCTTC.

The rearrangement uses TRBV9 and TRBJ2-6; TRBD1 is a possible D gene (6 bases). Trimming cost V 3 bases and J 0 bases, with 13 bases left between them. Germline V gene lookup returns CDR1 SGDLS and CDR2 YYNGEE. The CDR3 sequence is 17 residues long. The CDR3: CASSGHRVSSGANVLTF. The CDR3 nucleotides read TGTGCCAGCAGCGGACACAGGGTCAGCTCTGGGGCCAACGTCCTGACTTTC.

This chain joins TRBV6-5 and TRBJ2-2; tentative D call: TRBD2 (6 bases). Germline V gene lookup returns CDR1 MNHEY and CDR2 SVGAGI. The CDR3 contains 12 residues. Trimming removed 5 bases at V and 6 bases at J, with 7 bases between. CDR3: CASSRGSGELFF. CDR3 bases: TGTGCCAGCAGTCGGGGGTCCGGGGAGCTGTTTTTT.

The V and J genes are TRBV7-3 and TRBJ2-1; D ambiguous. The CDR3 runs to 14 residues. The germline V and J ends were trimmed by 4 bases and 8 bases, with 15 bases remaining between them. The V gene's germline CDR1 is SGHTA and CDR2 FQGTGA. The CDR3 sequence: CASSSSTGLYEQFF. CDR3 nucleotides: TGTGCCAGCAGCTCCTCGACTGGATTGTATGAGCAGTTCTTC.

The CDR3 loop reads CASSTTTSGSGMYF. In nucleotides, the CDR3 is TGTGCCAGCAGTACGACGACTAGCGGGAGCGGAATGTACTTC. The chain joins TRBV6-1 to TRBJ2-7, with 12 bases aligning to TRBD2. Germline V lookup: CDR1 MNHNS, CDR2 SASEGT. This CDR3 has 14 residues. With V trimmed by 5 bases and J by 12 bases, 11 bases remained unmatched.

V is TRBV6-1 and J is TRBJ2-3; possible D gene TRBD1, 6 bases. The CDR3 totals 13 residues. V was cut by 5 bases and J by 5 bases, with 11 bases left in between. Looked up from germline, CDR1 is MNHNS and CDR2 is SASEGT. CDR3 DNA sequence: TGTGCCAGCAGTTCAGAGGGGGTAGATACGCAGTATTTT. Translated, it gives CASSSEGVDTQYF.

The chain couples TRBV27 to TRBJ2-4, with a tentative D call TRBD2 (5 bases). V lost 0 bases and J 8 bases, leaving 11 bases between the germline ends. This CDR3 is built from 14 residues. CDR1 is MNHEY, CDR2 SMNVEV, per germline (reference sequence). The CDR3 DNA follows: TGTGCCAGCAGTTTATCATCGGGGAAGGACATTCAGTACTTC. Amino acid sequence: CASSLSSGKDIQYF.

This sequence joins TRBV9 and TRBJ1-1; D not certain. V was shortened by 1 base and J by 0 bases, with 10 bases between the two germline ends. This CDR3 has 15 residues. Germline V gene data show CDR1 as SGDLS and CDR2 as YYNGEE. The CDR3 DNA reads TGTGCCAGCAGCGTAAGTCCAGCTTTGAACACTGAAGCTTTCTTT. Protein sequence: CASSVSPALNTEAFF.

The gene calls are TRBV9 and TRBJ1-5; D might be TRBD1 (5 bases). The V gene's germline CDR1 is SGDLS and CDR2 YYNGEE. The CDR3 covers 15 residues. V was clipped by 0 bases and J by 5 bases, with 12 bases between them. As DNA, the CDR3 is TGTGCCAGCAGCGTAGGTGAGGGGCACGATCAGCCCCAGCATTTT. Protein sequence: CASSVGEGHDQPQHF.

In DNA, the CDR3 is TGTGCCAGCAGCTTAGTCGGCTACACCTTC. It codes for CASSLVGYTF. This chain joins TRBV7-2 and TRBJ1-2, with D unclear. The germline V gene has CDR1 SGHTA and CDR2 FQGNSA. Deletions cut 1 base from V and 8 bases from J, with 2 bases between. The CDR3 length is 10 residues. The full variable domain, its missing parts supplied by reference TRBV7-2 and TRBJ1-2, is GAGVSQSPSNKVTEKGKDVELRCDPISGHTALYWYRQSLGQGLEFLIYFQGNSAPDKSGLPSDRFSAERTGGSVSTLTIQRTQQEDSAVYLCASSLVGYTFGSGTRLTVV.

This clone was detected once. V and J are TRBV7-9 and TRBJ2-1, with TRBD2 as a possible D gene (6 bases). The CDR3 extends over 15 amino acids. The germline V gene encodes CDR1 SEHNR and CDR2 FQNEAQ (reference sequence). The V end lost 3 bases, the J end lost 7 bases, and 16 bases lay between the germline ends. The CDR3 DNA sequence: TGTGCCAGCAGCTTCCCGGAGGGCCTTGGGAATGAGCAGTTCTTC. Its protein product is CASSFPEGLGNEQFF.

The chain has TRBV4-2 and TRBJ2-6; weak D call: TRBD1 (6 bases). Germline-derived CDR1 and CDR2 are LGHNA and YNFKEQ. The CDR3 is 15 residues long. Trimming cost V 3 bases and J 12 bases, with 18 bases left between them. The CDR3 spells CASSQAKGGFVVLTF. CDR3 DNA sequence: TGTGCCAGCAGCCAGGCGAAAGGGGGATTCGTCGTCCTGACTTTC.

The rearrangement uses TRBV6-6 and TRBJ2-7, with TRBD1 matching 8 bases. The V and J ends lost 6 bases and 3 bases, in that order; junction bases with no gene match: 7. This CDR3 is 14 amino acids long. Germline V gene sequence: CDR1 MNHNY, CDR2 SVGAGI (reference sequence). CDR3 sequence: CASRGQGVGYEQYF. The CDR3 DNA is TGTGCCAGCAGAGGACAGGGTGTTGGCTACGAGCAGTACTTC.

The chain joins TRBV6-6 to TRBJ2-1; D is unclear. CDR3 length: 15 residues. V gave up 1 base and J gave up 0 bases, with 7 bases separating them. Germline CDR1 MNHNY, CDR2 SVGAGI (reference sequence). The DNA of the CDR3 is TGTGCCAGCAGTTACTTGCGTCCCTCCTACAATGAGCAGTTCTTC. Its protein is CASSYLRPSYNEQFF.